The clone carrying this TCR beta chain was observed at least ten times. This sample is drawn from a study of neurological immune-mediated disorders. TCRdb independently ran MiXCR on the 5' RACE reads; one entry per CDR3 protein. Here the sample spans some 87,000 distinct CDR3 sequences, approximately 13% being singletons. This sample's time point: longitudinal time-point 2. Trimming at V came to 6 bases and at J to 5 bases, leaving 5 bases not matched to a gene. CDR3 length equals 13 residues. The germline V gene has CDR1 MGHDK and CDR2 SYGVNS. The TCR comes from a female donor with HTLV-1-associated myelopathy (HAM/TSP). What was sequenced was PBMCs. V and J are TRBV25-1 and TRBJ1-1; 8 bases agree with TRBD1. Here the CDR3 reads CASRQTGVTEAFF. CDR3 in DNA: TGTGCCAGCAGGCAGACAGGGGTGACTGAAGCTTTCTTT.